This entry is about one TCR beta chain. Antigen unknown. Regarding the study as a whole: Tumor memory CD4+ T cell TCR gene usage clustered with blood and lymph node memory CD4+ cells and lymph node naive CD4+ cells. Tumor-infiltrating Treg TCR alpha and beta sequences overlapped most with tumor naive CD4+ T cells, then blood naive.

Full-length variable regions came from constant-region reverse primers plus semi-nested Nested Universal Primer A PCR. One entry per CDR3 protein, called by TCRdb with MiXCR from the 5' RACE reads. The data hold 8,400 or so distinct CDR3 sequences, with roughly 60% observed a single time. The memory fraction was CD4+CD45RO+CD25- cells. Germline CDR1 and CDR2: SNHLY and FYNNEI. The CDR3 extends over 13 amino acids. Trimming stripped 6 bases from V and 3 bases from J, with 12 bases between. The sequence was collected from a female donor with breast cancer. The chain joins TRBV2 to TRBJ2-7; D call uncertain. Sequenced input: tumor-infiltrating memory CD4+ T cells sorted from the breast tumor. Subset given: memory CD4+ T cells, CD4+CD45RO+CD25-. CDR3 DNA sequence: TGTGCCAGCAGGGATGGGATCAACTACGAGCAGTACTTC. Protein: CASRDGINYEQYF.